This T cell receptor beta chain was sequenced for a study of cytomegalovirus exposure and HLA in healthy donors. With 60 Vbeta and 13 Jbeta primers, the PCR was carried out. The repertoire was sequenced with immunoSEQ multiplex PCR; TCRdb's copy has only in-frame clones and lacks some. This sample has approximately 130,000 clones, with about 76% found just once. About this clone: The antigen remains unidentified.

Study outcomes and limitations: Clonal expansion, a later analysis showed, was greater in HLA-associated TCR beta chains than in equally common others. A missense DCLRE1C variant was associated with V- and J-gene trimming of TCR beta chains in a later analysis, and an independent cohort replicated the association.

After removal of 6 bases from V and 7 bases from J, the junction contained 4 bases not matched to a gene. This CDR3 is 12 amino acids long. Germline-derived CDR1 and CDR2 are WSHSY and SAAADI. The TCR originated in a woman aged 35 to 49 in good health and CMV-seronegative. Sequences were obtained from PBMCs. This chain connects TRBV10-2 to TRBJ1-2, with 8 bases lining up with TRBD1. CDR3 nucleotide sequence: TGCGCCAGCAGCCGACAGGGGCCTGGCTACACCTTC. It codes for CASSRQGPGYTF.